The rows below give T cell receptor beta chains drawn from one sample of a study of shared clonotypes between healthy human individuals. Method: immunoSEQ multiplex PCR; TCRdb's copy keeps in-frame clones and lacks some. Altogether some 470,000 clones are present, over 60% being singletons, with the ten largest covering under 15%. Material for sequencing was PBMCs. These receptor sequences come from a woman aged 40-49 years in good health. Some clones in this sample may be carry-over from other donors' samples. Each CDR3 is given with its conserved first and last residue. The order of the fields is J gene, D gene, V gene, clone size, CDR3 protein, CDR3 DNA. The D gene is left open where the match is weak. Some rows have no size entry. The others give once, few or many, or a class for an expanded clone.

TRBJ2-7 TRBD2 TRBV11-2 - CASTRGGDGYEQYF TGTGCCAGCACCCGGGGGGGGGATGGGTACGAGCAGTACTTC
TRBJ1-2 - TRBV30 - CAWRTGPNEGYGYTF TGTGCCTGGAGGACCGGACCGAACGAGGGCTATGGCTACACCTTC
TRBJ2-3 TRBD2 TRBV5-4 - CASSGGTSEGTDTQYF TGTGCCAGCAGCGGTGGGACTAGCGAGGGCACAGATACGCAGTATTTT
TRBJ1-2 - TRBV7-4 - CASSLTPPGPYGYTF TGTGCCAGCAGCTTAACACCTCCGGGGCCGTATGGCTACACCTTC
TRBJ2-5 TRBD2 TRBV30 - CAWRTSGRRGGGETQYF TGTGCCTGGAGAACTAGCGGGAGAAGAGGTGGGGGGGAGACCCAGTACTTC
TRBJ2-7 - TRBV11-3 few CASSSDSYEQYF TGTGCCAGCAGCTCGGACAGTTACGAGCAGTACTTC
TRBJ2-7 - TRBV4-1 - CASSHGTGSSYEQYF TGCGCCAGCAGCCACGGGACGGGAAGCTCCTACGAGCAGTACTTC
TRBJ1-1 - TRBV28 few CASSLGLGRNTEAFF TGTGCCAGCAGTTTAGGCTTGGGGAGGAACACTGAAGCTTTCTTT
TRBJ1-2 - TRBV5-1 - CASRTASNYGYTF TGCGCCAGCCGGACAGCTTCTAACTATGGCTACACCTTC
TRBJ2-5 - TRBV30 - CAWSVGEDQTQYF TGTGCCTGGAGTGTAGGAGAGGATCAGACCCAGTACTTC
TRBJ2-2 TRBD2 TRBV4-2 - CASSQELAGIGNTGELFF TGTGCCAGCAGCCAAGAACTAGCGGGAATAGGGAACACCGGGGAGCTGTTTTTT
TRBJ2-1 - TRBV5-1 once CASSLTAGVLGEQFF TGCGCCAGCAGCTTAACCGCCGGGGTATTGGGTGAGCAGTTCTTC
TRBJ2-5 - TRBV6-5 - CASRRTDQETQYF TGTGCCAGCAGGAGGACAGACCAAGAGACCCAGTACTTC
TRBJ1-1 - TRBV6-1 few CAIFQGPNTEAFF TGTGCCATTTTTCAGGGTCCGAACACTGAAGCTTTCTTT
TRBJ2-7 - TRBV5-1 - CASSLVRGTYEQYF TGCGCCAGCAGCTTGGTGCGGGGAACCTACGAGCAGTACTTC
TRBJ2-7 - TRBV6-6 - CASSYAPTDEQYF TGTGCCAGCAGTTACGCCCCTACGGACGAGCAGTACTTC
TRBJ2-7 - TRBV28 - CASLGSDNSYEQYF TGTGCCAGCTTGGGGTCAGATAACTCCTACGAGCAGTACTTC
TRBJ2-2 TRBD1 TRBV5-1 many CASSWLGQGVANTGELFF TGCGCCAGCAGCTGGTTAGGTCAGGGGGTAGCGAACACCGGGGAGCTGTTTTTT
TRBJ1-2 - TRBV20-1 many CSASTFPGYTF TGCAGTGCTAGCACCTTTCCTGGCTACACCTTC
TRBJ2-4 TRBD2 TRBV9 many CASSSGKVAKNIQYF TGTGCCAGCAGTAGCGGGAAGGTAGCCAAAAACATTCAGTACTTC
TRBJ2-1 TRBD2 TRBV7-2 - CASSTSGRDNEQFF TGTGCCAGCAGCACTAGCGGGAGGGACAATGAGCAGTTCTTC
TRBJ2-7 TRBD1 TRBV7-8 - CASSLGQNPLYEQYF TGTGCCAGCAGCCTGGGACAGAATCCCTTATACGAGCAGTACTTC
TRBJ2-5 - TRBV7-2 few CASSTGTNQETQYF TGTGCCAGCAGCACCGGGACAAATCAAGAGACCCAGTACTTC
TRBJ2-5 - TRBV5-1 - CASTPGQNRETQYF TGCGCCAGCACCCCCGGCCAGAACAGAGAGACCCAGTACTTC
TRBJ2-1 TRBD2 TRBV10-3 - CAIKPAGGNHEQFF TGTGCCATCAAGCCAGCGGGAGGGAACCATGAGCAGTTCTTC
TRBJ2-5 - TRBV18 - CASSPGLIETQYF TGTGCCAGCTCACCAGGGCTGATAGAGACCCAGTACTTC
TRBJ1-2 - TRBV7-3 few CASSLTEGGPDGYTF TGTGCCAGCAGCTTAACCGAGGGAGGGCCGGATGGCTACACCTTC
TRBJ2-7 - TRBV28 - CASRGRGIYEQYF TGTGCCAGCAGGGGACGGGGGATCTACGAGCAGTACTTC
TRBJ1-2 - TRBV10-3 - CAISPDVNYGYTF TGTGCCATCAGTCCCGACGTTAACTATGGCTACACCTTC